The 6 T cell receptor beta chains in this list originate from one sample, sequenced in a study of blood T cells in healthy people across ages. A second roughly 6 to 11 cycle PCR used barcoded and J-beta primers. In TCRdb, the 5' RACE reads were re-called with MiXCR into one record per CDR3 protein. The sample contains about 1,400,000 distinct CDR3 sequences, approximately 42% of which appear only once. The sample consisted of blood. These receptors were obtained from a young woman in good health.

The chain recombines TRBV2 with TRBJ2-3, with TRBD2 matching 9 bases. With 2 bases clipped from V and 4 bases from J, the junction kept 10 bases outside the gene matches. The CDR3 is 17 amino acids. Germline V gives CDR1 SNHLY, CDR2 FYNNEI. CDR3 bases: TGTGCCAGCAGTGAATTTCTGGGACTAGCTGGCCCAGATACGCAGTATTTT. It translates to CASSEFLGLAGPDTQYF. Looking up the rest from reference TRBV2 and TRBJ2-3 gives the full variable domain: EPEVTQTPSHQVTQMGQEVILRCVPISNHLYFYWYRQILGQKVEFLVSFYNNEISEKSEIFDDQFSVERPDGSNFTLKIRSTKLEDSAMYFCASSEFLGLAGPDTQYFGPGTRLTVL.

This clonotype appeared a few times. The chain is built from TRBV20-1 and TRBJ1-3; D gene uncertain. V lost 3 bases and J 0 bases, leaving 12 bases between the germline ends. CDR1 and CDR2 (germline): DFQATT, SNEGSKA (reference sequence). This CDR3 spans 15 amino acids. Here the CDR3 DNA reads TGCAGTGCTAGGAACGGCCCAATCTCTGGAAACACCATATATTTT. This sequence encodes CSARNGPISGNTIYF.

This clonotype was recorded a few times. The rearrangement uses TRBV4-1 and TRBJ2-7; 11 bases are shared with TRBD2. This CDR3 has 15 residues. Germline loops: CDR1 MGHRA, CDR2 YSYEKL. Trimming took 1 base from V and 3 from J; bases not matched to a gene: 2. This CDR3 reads CASSQALAGGYEQYF. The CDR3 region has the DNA TGCGCCAGCAGCCAAGCGCTAGCGGGAGGCTACGAGCAGTACTTC.

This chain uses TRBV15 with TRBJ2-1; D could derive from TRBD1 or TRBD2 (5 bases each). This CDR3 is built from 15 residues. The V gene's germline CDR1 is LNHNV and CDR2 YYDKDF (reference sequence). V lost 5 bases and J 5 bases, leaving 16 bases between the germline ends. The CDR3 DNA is TGTGCCACCAGCTTCCGCTCTTCGGGGCACAATGAGCAGTTCTTC. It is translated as CATSFRSSGHNEQFF.

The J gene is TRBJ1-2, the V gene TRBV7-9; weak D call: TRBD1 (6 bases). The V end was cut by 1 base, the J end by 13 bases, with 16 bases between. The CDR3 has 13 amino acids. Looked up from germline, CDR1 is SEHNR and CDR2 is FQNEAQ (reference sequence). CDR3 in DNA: TGTGCCAGCAGCTTAGTTGTACAGGGACTGGGCACCTTC. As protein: CASSLVVQGLGTF. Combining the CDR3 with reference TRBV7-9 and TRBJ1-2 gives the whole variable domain DTGVSQNPRHKITKRGQNVTFRCDPISEHNRLYWYRQTLGQGPEFLTYFQNEAQLEKSRLLSDRFSAERPKGSFSTLEIQRTEQGDSAMYLCASSLVVQGLGTFGSGTRLTVV.

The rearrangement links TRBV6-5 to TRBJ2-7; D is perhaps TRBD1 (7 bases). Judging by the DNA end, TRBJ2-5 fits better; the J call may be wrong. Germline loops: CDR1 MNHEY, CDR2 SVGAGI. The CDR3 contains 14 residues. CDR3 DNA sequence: TGTGCCAGCAGCCCCCGACCAGGGGGGGAGACCCAGTACTTC. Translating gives CASSPRPGGETQYF.